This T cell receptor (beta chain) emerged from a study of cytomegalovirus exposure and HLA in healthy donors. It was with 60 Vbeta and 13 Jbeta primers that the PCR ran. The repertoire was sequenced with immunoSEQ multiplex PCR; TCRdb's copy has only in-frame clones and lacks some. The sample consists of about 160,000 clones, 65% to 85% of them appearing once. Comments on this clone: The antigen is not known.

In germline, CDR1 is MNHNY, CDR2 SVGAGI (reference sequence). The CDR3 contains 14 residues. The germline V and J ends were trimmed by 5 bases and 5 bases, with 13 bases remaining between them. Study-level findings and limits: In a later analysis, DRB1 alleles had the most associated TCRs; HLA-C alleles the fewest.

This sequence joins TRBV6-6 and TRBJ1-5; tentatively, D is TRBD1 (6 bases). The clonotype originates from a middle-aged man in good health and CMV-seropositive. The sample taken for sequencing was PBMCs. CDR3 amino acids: CASSGVQGHQPQHF. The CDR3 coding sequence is TGTGCCAGCAGTGGAGTACAGGGCCATCAGCCCCAGCATTTT.